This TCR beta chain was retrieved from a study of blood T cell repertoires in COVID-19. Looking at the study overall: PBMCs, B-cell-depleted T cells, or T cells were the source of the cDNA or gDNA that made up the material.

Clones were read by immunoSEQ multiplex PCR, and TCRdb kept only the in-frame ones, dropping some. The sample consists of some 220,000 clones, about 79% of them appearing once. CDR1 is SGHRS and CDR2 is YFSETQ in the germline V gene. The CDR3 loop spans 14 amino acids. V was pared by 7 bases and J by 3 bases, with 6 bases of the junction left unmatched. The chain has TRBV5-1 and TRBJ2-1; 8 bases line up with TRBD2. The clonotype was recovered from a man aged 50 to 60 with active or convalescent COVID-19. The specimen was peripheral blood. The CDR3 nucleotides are TGCGCCAGCGGACGGGGGGGGCTCTACAATGAGCAGTTCTTC. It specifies CASGRGGLYNEQFF.